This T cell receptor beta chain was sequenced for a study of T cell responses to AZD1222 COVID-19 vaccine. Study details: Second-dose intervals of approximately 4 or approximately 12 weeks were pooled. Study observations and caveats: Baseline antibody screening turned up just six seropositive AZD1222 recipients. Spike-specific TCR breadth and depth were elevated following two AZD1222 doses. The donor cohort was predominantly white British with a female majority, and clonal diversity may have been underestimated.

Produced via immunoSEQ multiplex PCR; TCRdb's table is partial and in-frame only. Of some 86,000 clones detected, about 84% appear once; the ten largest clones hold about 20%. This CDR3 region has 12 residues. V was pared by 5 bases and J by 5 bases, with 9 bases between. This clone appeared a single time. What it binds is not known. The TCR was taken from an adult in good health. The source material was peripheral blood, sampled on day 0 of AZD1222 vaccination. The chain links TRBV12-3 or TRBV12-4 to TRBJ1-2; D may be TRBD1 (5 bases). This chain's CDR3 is CASSQGRYGYTF. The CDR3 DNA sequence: TGTGCCAGCAGTCAGGGACGATATGGCTACACCTTC.